The clone carrying this T cell receptor beta chain occurred a few times. Its target is unknown. This sample is part of a study of T-cell memory formation after mild COVID-19. TCRdb recomputed calls from the 5' RACE reads with MiXCR, one row per CDR3 protein. The sample has approximately 250,000 distinct CDR3 sequences, over 15% seen once; the top ten hold around 23%. Trimming cost V 4 bases and J 0 bases, with 12 bases left between them. CDR1 is MNHEY and CDR2 is SMNVEV in the germline V gene (reference sequence). The CDR3 sequence is 16 residues long. Study results and caveats: CD4+ contracting clones lay mainly in CM and EM, CD8+ ones in EMRA. Prior to infection, memory already included some responding clones, suggesting cross-reactive memory joined.

Material: PBMCs or a T cell subset sorted from them (not recorded which). V gene TRBV27 combines with J gene TRBJ1-4; no firm D call. The clonotype originates from a young man who had mild COVID-19 (a few samples of this study predate the infection). Cell type and time point are not known. CDR3 residues: CASSSLLGATNEKLFF. CDR3 bases: TGTGCCAGCAGTTCCCTCCTAGGAGCAACTAATGAAAAACTGTTTTTT. Drawing the rest from reference TRBV27 and TRBJ1-4, the complete variable domain is EAQVTQNPRYLITVTGKKLTVTCSQNMNHEYMSWYRQDPGLGLRQIYYSMNVEVTDKGDVPEGYKVSRKEKRNFPLILESPSPNQTSLYFCASSSLLGATNEKLFFGSGTQLSVL.